The 32 T cell receptor beta chains listed next were all sequenced from one sample in a study of blood T cell repertoires in COVID-19. Assay used: immunoSEQ multiplex PCR; TCRdb lists only in-frame clones, some missing. The table has fewer than 250,000 clones, 75% to 90% seen once. Input material: PBMCs or T cells enriched from blood (not recorded which). The source of these receptors is a woman in her 30s who had been exposed to COVID-19.

The chain has TRBV2 and TRBJ1-2, with 8 bases fitting TRBD1. The germline CDR1 and CDR2 sequences are SNHLY and FYNNEI. This CDR3 contains 14 residues. Trimming removed 6 bases from V and 2 bases from J; junction bases left unmatched: 5. CDR3 residues: CASRGTGLNYGYTF. CDR3 in DNA: TGTGCCAGCAGAGGGACAGGCCTAAACTATGGCTACACCTTC. Together with reference TRBV2 and TRBJ1-2, the CDR3 gives the full variable domain: EPEVTQTPSHQVTQMGQEVILRCVPISNHLYFYWYRQILGQKVEFLVSFYNNEISEKSEIFDDQFSVERPDGSNFTLKIRSTKLEDSAMYFCASRGTGLNYGYTFGSGTRLTVV.

The chain links TRBV5-1 to TRBJ2-5; 13 bases are shared with TRBD2. This CDR3 is 18 amino acids long. J was trimmed by 1 base and V by 5 bases; bases with no gene match: 11. The germline V gene has CDR1 SGHRS and CDR2 YFSETQ. CDR3 in DNA: TGCGCCAGCAGACAGAGAGGACTAGCGGGAGCCATCCAAGAGACCCAGTACTTC. Its translation: CASRQRGLAGAIQETQYF.

This sequence joins TRBV19 and TRBJ2-2; the D gene is possibly TRBD1 (6 bases). Trimming removed 9 bases from V and 5 bases from J, with 22 bases in between. The CDR3 spans 16 residues. Germline V gives CDR1 LNHDA, CDR2 SQIVND (reference sequence). The CDR3 coding sequence is TGTGCCAGCCGGACCCCACCGAACAGGGCTACCGGGGAGCTGTTTTTT. Translated, it gives CASRTPPNRATGELFF.

This clone has just one count. This chain uses TRBV19 with TRBJ2-3; a possible D gene is TRBD2 (5 bases). V was cut by 0 bases and J by 1 base, with 5 bases left in between. The germline gives CDR1 LNHDA, CDR2 SQIVND (reference sequence). CDR3 size: 14 residues. The CDR3 loop reads CASSIDSGTDTQYF. The CDR3, as DNA: TGTGCCAGTAGTATAGATAGCGGCACAGATACGCAGTATTTT.

The table lists this clone with a count of one. V gene TRBV12-1 combines with J gene TRBJ2-1; the table's D call TRBD2 went unverified against the DNA. TRBV12-1 is deemed a pseudogene. CDR3 length: 11 residues. CDR3 nucleotide sequence: TGTGCCGGTTCAAGACTCAATGAGCAGTTCTTC. It codes for CAGSRLNEQFF.

The CDR3, as DNA: TGTGCCAGCAGCTTAGGCCGCGACAGGGGAGTAACTAATGAAAAACTGTTTTTT. Its translation: CASSLGRDRGVTNEKLFF. The rearrangement joins TRBV13 to TRBJ1-4; 8 nucleotides match TRBD1. CDR1 PRHDT and CDR2 FYEKMQ come from the germline V gene (reference sequence). The CDR3 is made up of 18 amino acids. V lost 0 bases and J lost 1; bases outside the gene matches: 7.

A single count supports this clone. The V call is TRBV14, the J call TRBJ2-3, with TRBD2 matching 13 bases. With 4 bases clipped from V and 6 bases from J, the junction kept 16 bases outside the gene matches. This CDR3 contains 19 residues. CDR1 is SGHDN and CDR2 is FVKESK in the germline V gene. The CDR3: CASSLRLAGGMGLSDTQYF. The CDR3 DNA follows: TGTGCCAGCAGCCTCCGACTAGCGGGAGGTATGGGGCTGAGTGATACGCAGTATTTT. Filled out from reference TRBV14 and TRBJ2-3, the complete variable domain reads EAGVTQFPSHSVIEKGQTVTLRCDPISGHDNLYWYRRVMGKEIKFLLHFVKESKQDESGMPNNRFLAERTGGTYSTLKVQPAELEDSGVYFCASSLRLAGGMGLSDTQYFGPGTRLTVL.

This clone is a singleton in its sample. V usage is TRBV18 and J usage is TRBJ1-1; 7 bases are shared with TRBD1. There are 14 residues in the CDR3. Germline loops: CDR1 KGHSH, CDR2 LQKENI. J was trimmed by 1 base and V by 4 bases; bases with no gene match: 3. The CDR3 loop is CASSQTGANTEAFF. The DNA of the CDR3 is TGTGCCAGCTCACAAACAGGGGCGAACACTGAAGCTTTCTTT.

The chain employs TRBV30 and TRBJ2-3; 7 positions agree with TRBD1. The CDR3 covers 13 residues. V dropped 4 bases and J dropped 1; count of bases not matched to a gene: 2. CDR1 and CDR2 (germline): GTSNPN, SVGIG (reference sequence). CDR3 DNA sequence: TGTGCCTGGAACAGGGGAGGCACAGATACGCAGTATTTT. Translated, it gives CAWNRGGTDTQYF.

The chain links TRBV6-1 to TRBJ1-3, with D perhaps TRBD1 (5 bases). V was clipped by 3 bases and J by 0 bases, with 9 bases between them. The germline V gene encodes CDR1 MNHNS and CDR2 SASEGT. There are 15 residues in the CDR3. The CDR3 coding sequence is TGTGCCAGCAGTGACGGGGGATTCTCTGGAAACACCATATATTTT. It translates to CASSDGGFSGNTIYF.

CDR3 sequence: CASSREGESTEAFF. CDR3 sequence (DNA): TGCGCCAGCAGCAGGGAGGGGGAGTCGACTGAAGCTTTCTTT. The V and J genes are TRBV5-1 and TRBJ1-1; TRBD1 might be the D (6 bases). The germline CDR1 and CDR2 sequences are SGHRS and YFSETQ. V was pared by 4 bases and J by 5 bases, with 15 bases between. This CDR3 comprises 14 residues.

This clone occurred once. As DNA, the CDR3 is TGCGCCAGCAGCCACAGACAGGTCTCTGGAAACACCATATATTTT. It encodes CASSHRQVSGNTIYF. The V gene is TRBV4-1, the J gene TRBJ1-3, with D possibly being TRBD1 (6 bases). The CDR3 contains 15 residues. Germline CDR1 MGHRA, CDR2 YSYEKL. V lost 3 bases, J lost 0 bases, and 9 bases lay in between.

This chain links TRBV2 with TRBJ2-2; a possible D gene is TRBD1 (5 bases). The CDR3 covers 15 residues. V shed 2 bases and J shed 0 bases, with 7 bases lying between them. CDR1 and CDR2 (germline): SNHLY, FYNNEI. The CDR3 DNA reads TGTGCCAGCAGTGAATCACAGGCGAACACCGGGGAGCTGTTTTTT. Residues: CASSESQANTGELFF.

Written as DNA, the CDR3 is TGTGCCAGTAGTTCGACCGGGACTAGCGGGACAGATACGCAGTATTTT. Its protein is CASSSTGTSGTDTQYF. V and J are TRBV19 and TRBJ2-3; the match to TRBD2 covers 12 bases. Germline loops: CDR1 LNHDA, CDR2 SQIVND (reference sequence). The V and J ends lost 5 bases and 3 bases, in that order; junction bases with no gene match: 6. This CDR3 is 16 amino acids long.

J is TRBJ1-2 and V is TRBV5-1; the match to TRBD1 covers 10 bases. The CDR3 contains 15 residues. The J segment lost 6 bases and the V segment lost 2 bases, leaving 7 bases of the junction unmatched. Looked up from germline, CDR1 is SGHRS and CDR2 is YFSETQ. CDR3 in DNA: TGCGCCAGCAGCTTTCCCGGGACAGGGGTTGATGGCTACACCTTC. Amino acid sequence: CASSFPGTGVDGYTF.

The CDR3 bases are TGTGCCAGCAGCGCCGGGACAGGGGGAGAAGAGACCCAGTACTTC. Amino acids: CASSAGTGGEETQYF. This chain connects TRBV5-4 to TRBJ2-5, with 11 bases identical to TRBD1. The CDR3 loop spans 15 amino acids. The germline V gene has CDR1 SGHNT and CDR2 YYREEE (reference sequence). J was trimmed by 3 bases and V by 4 bases; bases with no gene match: 5.

V usage is TRBV15 and J usage is TRBJ2-7, with 8 bases identical to TRBD2. Germline trimming cut 0 bases from V and 6 bases from J; bases unmatched to any gene: 4. The CDR3 is 14 residues long. The V gene's germline CDR1 is LNHNV and CDR2 YYDKDF (reference sequence). This CDR3 is CATSRDGRALEQYF. Here the CDR3 DNA reads TGTGCCACCAGCAGAGACGGGAGGGCCCTCGAGCAGTACTTC.

This clone has just a few counts. The chain couples TRBV5-1 to TRBJ2-7, with D possibly TRBD2 on 7 matching bases. This CDR3 comprises 15 residues. Germline CDR1 SGHRS, CDR2 YFSETQ. V was trimmed by 0 bases and J by 0 bases, leaving 10 bases between them. The CDR3 DNA reads as TGCGCCAGCAGCTTGGAAGCGGGACACTCCTACGAGCAGTACTTC. Protein: CASSLEAGHSYEQYF.

This chain links TRBV5-1 with TRBJ2-1, with a weak D call TRBD1 (6 bases). Trimming removed 2 bases at V and 2 bases at J, with 8 bases between. Per the germline V gene, CDR1 is SGHRS and CDR2 is YFSETQ. The CDR3 runs to 14 residues. As DNA, the CDR3 is TGCGCCAGCAGCTTCCGGGACACCTACAATGAGCAGTTCTTC. This gives the protein CASSFRDTYNEQFF.

This chain links TRBV28 with TRBJ2-1; TRBD2 matches at 7 bases. CDR1 and CDR2 from the germline V gene are MDHEN and SYDVKM. V shed 0 bases, J shed 3 bases, and the junction held 5 bases outside the gene matches. The CDR3 is made up of 16 amino acids. The CDR3 sequence is CASSLWGGSVYNEQFF. CDR3 bases: TGTGCCAGCAGTTTATGGGGCGGGAGTGTCTACAATGAGCAGTTCTTC.

The chain uses TRBV5-1 and TRBJ1-2, with D possibly matching TRBD1 (6 bases). CDR1 and CDR2 from the germline V gene are SGHRS and YFSETQ. Trimming stripped 0 bases from V and 2 bases from J, with 8 bases between. CDR3 length: 14 residues. The CDR3 is CASSLDRANYGYTF. The CDR3 coding sequence is TGCGCCAGCAGCTTGGACAGGGCCAACTATGGCTACACCTTC.

This clone was counted between two and nine times. The CDR3 nucleotides read TGTGCCAGCAGCGTAGGGACTATGTACAATGAGCAGTTCTTC. Translated: CASSVGTMYNEQFF. The chain uses TRBV9 and TRBJ2-1; a possible D gene is TRBD2 (6 bases). Looked up from germline, CDR1 is SGDLS and CDR2 is YYNGEE. Trimming removed 0 bases from V and 4 bases from J, with 8 bases in between. The CDR3 sequence is 14 residues long.

This clone was seen a handful of times. The V and J genes are TRBV9 and TRBJ1-2; D gene ambiguous. CDR3 length equals 12 residues. Trimming pared 4 bases from V and 3 bases from J, leaving 7 bases between. Germline V CDR1 and CDR2: SGDLS, YYNGEE. The CDR3 DNA reads TGTGCCAGCAGCCCCGGGGACTATGGCTACACCTTC. This sequence encodes CASSPGDYGYTF.

This chain links TRBV6-5 with TRBJ2-7; 11 bases map to TRBD1. V was clipped by 8 bases and J by 5 bases; unmatched bases: 11. The germline gives CDR1 MNHEY, CDR2 SVGAGI. The CDR3 is 15 amino acids. The CDR3 loop reads CASHSGQGAVDEQYF. The CDR3 DNA follows: TGTGCCAGCCACTCCGGACAGGGGGCTGTAGACGAGCAGTACTTC.

The chain employs TRBV25-1 and TRBJ2-2; the match to TRBD2 covers 7 bases. The germline CDR1 and CDR2 sequences are MGHDK and SYGVNS. V lost 6 bases, J lost 5 bases, and 18 bases stayed unmatched. The CDR3 covers 18 residues. The CDR3 nucleotides are TGTGCCAGCAGAGATCTTGGAAGAGGCGGGAGAGGGACCGGGGAGCTGTTTTTT. It translates to CASRDLGRGGRGTGELFF.

The CDR3 sequence: CASSYPPRGTEAFF. CDR3 DNA: TGTGCCAGCAGTTACCCCCCCCGGGGTACTGAAGCTTTCTTT. The chain recombines TRBV6-6 with TRBJ1-1; D is ambiguous. CDR1 is MNHNY, CDR2 SVGAGI, per germline (reference sequence). The V gene lost 2 bases and the J gene lost 5 bases, with 12 bases spanning the gap. The CDR3 is 14 amino acids.

The chain carries TRBV7-9 and TRBJ1-2; D is uncertain. V was shortened by 5 bases and J by 0 bases, with 4 bases between the two germline ends. This CDR3 comprises 12 residues. The germline V gene has CDR1 SEHNR and CDR2 FQNEAQ (reference sequence). The CDR3 DNA follows: TGTGCCAGCAGCCCAACTAACTATGGCTACACCTTC. It specifies CASSPTNYGYTF.

The V gene is TRBV6-5, the J gene TRBJ2-2; D is perhaps TRBD1 (7 bases). The germline gives CDR1 MNHEY, CDR2 SVGAGI. V lost 7 bases to trimming and J lost 0 bases, with 12 bases between them. The CDR3 is 15 amino acids. CDR3 bases: TGTGCCAGCAACAGGGGACTGGCGAACACCGGGGAGCTGTTTTTT. This codes for CASNRGLANTGELFF.

This clone was counted once. This sequence joins TRBV7-9 and TRBJ2-1, with 11 nucleotides matching TRBD2. Trimming at V came to 7 bases and at J to 5 bases, leaving 16 bases not matched to a gene. This CDR3 is 18 amino acids long. Germline CDR1 SEHNR, CDR2 FQNEAQ (reference sequence). The CDR3 spells CASILVSRLAGRNNEQFF. CDR3 in DNA: TGTGCCAGCATCCTGGTTTCCCGACTAGCGGGGAGAAACAATGAGCAGTTCTTC.

The V and J genes are TRBV5-6 and TRBJ1-2, with TRBD1 matching over 9 bases. The trim removed 4 bases at V and 1 base at J, leaving 2 bases unmatched. In germline, CDR1 is SGHDT, CDR2 YYEEEE. The CDR3 totals 14 residues. This CDR3 is CASSLTGGNYGYTF. CDR3 bases: TGTGCCAGCAGCCTGACAGGGGGTAACTATGGCTACACCTTC. Supplemented by reference TRBV5-6 and TRBJ1-2, the full variable domain reads DAGVTQSPTHLIKTRGQQVTLRCSPKSGHDTVSWYQQALGQGPQFIFQYYEEEERQRGNFPDRFSGHQFPNYSSELNVNALLLGDSALYLCASSLTGGNYGYTFGSGTRLTVV.

The V gene is TRBV19, the J gene TRBJ2-7; 9 bases are a match to TRBD2. The CDR3 extends over 14 amino acids. V lost 6 bases and J lost 4; bases outside the gene matches: 7. Germline V gene lookup returns CDR1 LNHDA and CDR2 SQIVND (reference sequence). The CDR3 spells CASRSAGGPYEQYF. The CDR3 DNA reads as TGTGCCAGTAGAAGTGCGGGAGGGCCGTACGAGCAGTACTTC.

The chain recombines TRBV5-1 with TRBJ2-5, with 8 bases identical to TRBD2. V trimming: 4 bases; J trimming: 7 bases; junction bases outside the gene matches: 15. The length of the CDR3 is 16 residues. CDR1 is SGHRS and CDR2 is YFSETQ in the germline V gene. The CDR3 sequence is CASSAPGLVNFVTQYF. The DNA for the CDR3 is TGCGCCAGCAGCGCGCCGGGACTAGTCAACTTTGTGACCCAGTACTTC.